A selection of T cell receptor beta chains follows, all from one sample in a study of blood T cell repertoires in COVID-19. TCRdb's table, derived via immunoSEQ multiplex PCR, lists solely in-frame clones and lacks some. The table has 110,000 to 150,000 clones, 82% seen once. Sequencing was done on a sample of peripheral blood. The receptors come from a woman aged 80 or over with acute or convalescent COVID-19. Both conserved end residues are part of each CDR3. Fields, in order: clone size, J gene, V gene, CDR3 protein. Size is stated for part of the rows, as once, few or many counts, or as a class when the clone is expanded.

few,TRBJ2-7,TRBV24-1,CATSDHRAYEQYF
few,TRBJ1-1,TRBV30,CAWRGDRRNTEAFF
.,TRBJ2-3,TRBV4-2,CASSQDSRGGRDTQYF
.,TRBJ2-7,TRBV6-5,CASMRTKAYEQYF
.,TRBJ2-7,TRBV7-2,CASSLRGTGFGGYEQYF
.,TRBJ1-5,TRBV2,CASTGGYNQPQHF
.,TRBJ1-4,TRBV10-3,CAISATRQGDEKLFF
.,TRBJ2-2,TRBV6-1,CASSGGLAYYTGELFF
.,TRBJ1-1,TRBV27,CASSLSMLLSTEAFF
.,TRBJ1-2,TRBV14,CASSQGWESHTF
once,TRBJ2-3,TRBV18,CASSPNQGAADTQYF
.,TRBJ2-7,TRBV28,CASSLLGPGQSSYEQYF
.,TRBJ2-1,TRBV20-1,CSASLGSHAYNEQFF
.,TRBJ1-3,TRBV2,CASRGTGVRDRNTIYF
.,TRBJ2-3,TRBV2,CASSEMPGDSTDTQYF
.,TRBJ2-2,TRBV7-9,CASSARLGATGELFF
.,TRBJ1-3,TRBV4-1,CASSHGTGREHTIYF
few,TRBJ1-1,TRBV5-8,CASRGRGNTEAFF
few,TRBJ2-5,TRBV7-7,CASSRDRGQETQYF
.,TRBJ2-6,TRBV2,CASSSGPGANVLTF
few,TRBJ2-3,TRBV19,CASSIAGGDTDTQYF
.,TRBJ1-1,TRBV2,CASRSPTGRNTEAFF
few,TRBJ2-4,TRBV3-1/TRBV3-2,CASSPPIGRVGNIQYF
.,TRBJ2-3,TRBV5-1,CASSLQGGTGAGDTQYF
.,TRBJ1-1,TRBV11-2,CASSPQGARGTEAFF
once,TRBJ2-7,TRBV28,CASNPSGTSYEQYF
.,TRBJ2-7,TRBV5-6,CASSRQGARSEQYF
.,TRBJ1-1,TRBV12-3/TRBV12-4,CASSEEVRTEAFF
.,TRBJ1-2,TRBV19,CASSMTGILNYGYTF
.,TRBJ1-5,TRBV18,CASSPPGGVNQPQHF
.,TRBJ1-6,TRBV7-9,CASSLRDFNSPLHF
few,TRBJ1-3,TRBV11-2,CASSSPRGTGNTIYF
few,TRBJ1-4,TRBV30,CAWSVNYEKLFF
many,TRBJ2-7,TRBV20-1,CSASAGSTYEQYF
.,TRBJ1-2,TRBV18,CASSQQGNYGYTF
.,TRBJ1-6,TRBV11-3,CASSFSPETPLHF
.,TRBJ1-5,TRBV4-2,CASSPEDRRNQPQHF
.,TRBJ1-1,TRBV2,CASTPVRLNTEAFF
once,TRBJ2-5,TRBV25-1,CASSELRHSYQETQYF
once,TRBJ1-3,TRBV28,CASSLMGQYFLSGNTIYF
.,TRBJ1-2,TRBV3-1/TRBV3-2,CASSLGLEGGYTF
.,TRBJ1-1,TRBV5-1,CASRTGTSLWAEAFF